Listed below are T cell receptor beta chains from one sample, sequenced in a study of blood T cell repertoires in COVID-19. Sequenced by immunoSEQ multiplex PCR; TCRdb stores in-frame clones only, minus some. The sample includes around 150,000 clones, around 80% of them seen just once. The sequenced sample was PBMCs or T cells enriched from blood (not recorded which). The receptors stem from a man aged 50-59 years who had recovered from COVID-19. CDR3s include the opening cysteine and the closing phenylalanine or tryptophan. The order of the fields is V gene, D gene, clone size, J gene, CDR3 protein, CDR3 DNA. The D gene is left open where the match is weak. For some rows the clone size is stated as once, few or many, or as a class when expanded; others skip it.

TRBV19	NA	few	TRBJ2-3	CASSIDFLGIRGGARTDTQYF	TGTGCCAGTAGTATAGATTTTTTGGGAATACGCGGTGGGGCAAGAACAGATACGCAGTATTTT
TRBV28	TRBD1	NA	TRBJ1-3	CASSPGQGTQDSGNTIYF	TGTGCCAGCAGTCCCGGACAGGGAACCCAAGACTCTGGAAACACCATATATTTT
TRBV6-5	TRBD2	once	TRBJ2-5	CASSSGLAGVVETQYF	TGTGCCAGCAGTTCGGGACTAGCGGGAGTTGTTGAGACCCAGTACTTC
TRBV5-1	NA	NA	TRBJ1-2	CASSLDAGRGNGYTF	TGCGCCAGCAGCTTGGATGCCGGGAGGGGGAATGGCTACACCTTC
TRBV3-1/TRBV3-2	TRBD1	NA	TRBJ2-6	CASSQDLRQGLGGANVLTF	TGTGCCAGCAGCCAAGATCTGAGACAGGGTCTAGGTGGGGCCAACGTCCTGACTTTC
TRBV5-1	TRBD1	NA	TRBJ1-2	CASSLAALGTGRYGYTF	TGCGCCAGCAGCTTGGCGGCTCTCGGGACAGGGCGGTATGGCTACACCTTC
TRBV5-1	TRBD1	NA	TRBJ1-2	CASSLAVGQGNYGYTF	TGCGCCAGCAGCTTGGCCGTGGGACAGGGGAACTATGGCTACACCTTC
TRBV13	TRBD2	NA	TRBJ2-1	CASSLGGGAYPVEQFF	TGTGCCAGCAGCTTAGGCGGGGGGGCTTATCCGGTTGAGCAGTTCTTC
TRBV7-6	TRBD1	NA	TRBJ1-4	CASSLRTGETTNEKLFF	TGTGCCAGCAGCTTAAGGACAGGAGAGACAACTAATGAAAAACTGTTTTTT
TRBV5-1	TRBD2	NA	TRBJ2-1	CASRKLAGGQGEQFF	TGCGCCAGCAGGAAACTAGCGGGGGGACAGGGTGAGCAGTTCTTC
TRBV5-1	NA	NA	TRBJ2-5	CASSEQQETQYF	TGCGCCAGCAGCGAGCAACAAGAGACCCAGTACTTC
TRBV6-2/TRBV6-3	TRBD1	NA	TRBJ1-5	CASSPWTGGMNQPQHF	TGTGCCAGCAGCCCTTGGACAGGGGGCATGAATCAGCCCCAGCATTTT
TRBV18	NA	NA	TRBJ2-1	CASSPNFNEQFF	TGTGCCAGCTCCCCTAACTTCAATGAGCAGTTCTTC
TRBV9	TRBD2	NA	TRBJ2-2	CASSPGGANTGELFF	TGTGCCAGCAGCCCCGGGGGGGCGAACACCGGGGAGCTGTTTTTT
TRBV27	NA	once	TRBJ1-4	CASSLFGNEKLFF	TGTGCCAGCAGTTTATTCGGTAATGAAAAACTGTTTTTT
TRBV18	NA	NA	TRBJ1-4	CASSPGPTEKLFF	TGTGCCAGCTCACCAGGGCCGACAGAAAAACTGTTTTTT
TRBV3-1/TRBV3-2	TRBD1	NA	TRBJ1-2	CASSQVLGGAIVGYTF	TGTGCCAGCAGCCAAGTGTTAGGGGGCGCGATAGTTGGCTACACCTTC
TRBV5-1	TRBD1	NA	TRBJ1-6	CASSLDVGQGTSPLHF	TGCGCCAGCAGCTTGGATGTGGGACAGGGTACTTCACCCCTCCACTTT
TRBV6-4	NA	NA	TRBJ2-1	CASRRGVAENEQFF	TGTGCCAGCCGAAGGGGTGTAGCGGAAAATGAGCAGTTCTTC
TRBV5-1	NA	NA	TRBJ1-6	CASSLEAGEGSPLHF	TGCGCCAGCAGCTTGGAGGCGGGAGAGGGTTCACCCCTCCACTTT
TRBV7-9	NA	NA	TRBJ2-7	CASSLEQGPGEQYF	TGTGCCAGCAGCTTAGAACAGGGACCGGGGGAGCAGTACTTC